This TCR beta chain derives from a study of identical twins. Overall study results and limits: Conclusions were based on cross-sectional statistical analysis, without following the same donors. Whereas memory repertoires showed no such difference, abundant cord blood beta clonotypes carried fewer insertions.

This clonotype was counted at least ten times. Its matching antigen is unknown. TCRdb reanalysed the 5' RACE reads using MiXCR and keeps one entry per CDR3 protein. The table lists 200,000 to 250,000 distinct CDR3 sequences, about 7.5% of them singletons. These data were also reused for a study on yellow fever vaccine responses in identical twins.

The origin of this receptor is a woman under 30 in good health. Sequenced: memory (CD45RO+) T cells sorted from blood.

The CDR3: CSAPTDSYNEQFF. In DNA, the CDR3 is TGCAGTGCTCCGACAGACTCCTACAATGAGCAGTTCTTC. The chain carries TRBV20-1 and TRBJ2-1; TRBD1 is a possible D gene (5 bases). The CDR3 runs to 13 residues. The ends were cut back, 5 bases at V and 0 bases at J, with 8 bases in the middle. The germline V gene has CDR1 DFQATT and CDR2 SNEGSKA (reference sequence).